This T cell receptor (beta chain) was captured in a study of blood T cell repertoires in COVID-19. Study summary: PBMCs, B-cell-depleted T cells, or T cells were the source of the cDNA or gDNA that made up the material.

The CDR3 is made up of 16 amino acids. Germline lookup yields CDR1 SGHRS and CDR2 YFSETQ. The V and J ends lost 3 bases and 4 bases, in that order; junction bases with no gene match: 6. Sequencing used immunoSEQ multiplex PCR; TCRdb keeps in-frame clones, though not all of them. The data show some 150,000 clones, more than 85% seen once. The sequenced material came from peripheral blood. The TCR sequence derives from a woman in her seventies with acute or convalescent COVID-19. V gene TRBV5-1 combines with J gene TRBJ1-6, with 8 nucleotides matching TRBD1. CDR3: CASSSGGQGYNSPLHF. CDR3 DNA: TGCGCCAGCAGCTCCGGAGGACAGGGTTATAATTCACCCCTCCACTTT.